The rows below give T cell receptor beta chains drawn from one sample of a study of shared clonotypes between healthy human individuals. Produced via immunoSEQ multiplex PCR; TCRdb's table is partial and in-frame only. Altogether about 2.1 million clones are present, about 93% being singletons, with the ten largest covering around 1.7%. The sample consisted of naive CD8+ T cells from PBMCs. The receptors derive from a man in his late teens or twenties in good health. Some clones in this sample may be carry-over from other donors' samples. The CDR3 runs from the conserved cysteine through the conserved F or W. D genes are given only for firm matches. Clone size is given for some rows only: seen once, a few or many times, or a class if the clone is expanded.

TRBJ1-3,-,-,TRBV28,CASSQLQGTLSGNTIYF,TGTGCCAGCAGCCAGCTACAGGGAACCCTCTCTGGAAACACCATATATTTT
TRBJ2-7,TRBD1,-,TRBV29-1,CSVEQGSAYEQYF,TGCAGCGTGGAACAGGGGAGCGCCTACGAGCAGTACTTC
TRBJ2-1,-,once,TRBV7-9,CASSFVSLATGNEQFF,TGTGCCAGCAGCTTTGTCAGTCTGGCAACAGGGAATGAGCAGTTCTTC
TRBJ1-5,-,-,TRBV7-9,CASSLDAQQHF,TGTGCCAGCAGCTTAGACGCCCAGCAGCATTTT
TRBJ2-5,-,-,TRBV28,CASRPPGGETQYF,TGTGCCAGCAGACCGCCTGGGGGGGAGACCCAGTACTTC
TRBJ1-2,-,-,TRBV2,CASSDPTENYGYTF,TGTGCCAGCAGTGACCCGACCGAGAACTATGGCTACACCTTC
TRBJ2-7,-,-,TRBV2,CASILGQGAYEQYF,TGTGCCAGCATCTTGGGGCAGGGTGCCTACGAGCAGTACTTC
TRBJ2-1,TRBD2,-,TRBV7-9,CASSFSGGGRNEQFF,TGTGCCAGCAGCTTCTCGGGGGGAGGCCGCAATGAGCAGTTCTTC
TRBJ2-7,-,-,TRBV19,CASRASGWSTETYEQYF,TGTGCCAGTAGGGCCTCCGGGTGGAGCACGGAGACCTACGAGCAGTACTTC
TRBJ1-1,TRBD1,once,TRBV7-6,CASSLGGTGVNTEAFF,TGTGCCAGCAGCTTAGGGGGTACAGGGGTGAACACTGAAGCTTTCTTT
TRBJ2-1,TRBD2,-,TRBV2,CASRTSHEQFF,TGTGCCAGTAGGACTAGTCATGAGCAGTTCTTC
TRBJ2-2,-,-,TRBV7-9,CASSPSGGETGELFF,TGTGCCAGCAGCCCGTCGGGTGGTGAAACCGGGGAGCTGTTTTTT
TRBJ2-2,TRBD1,-,TRBV5-4,CASRDGTGNTGELFF,TGTGCCAGCAGAGACGGGACAGGGAACACCGGGGAGCTGTTTTTT
TRBJ2-3,-,-,TRBV11-3,CASSRQHTDTQYF,TGTGCCAGCAGCCGCCAGCACACAGATACGCAGTATTTT